These 19 T cell receptor beta chains came from one sample sequenced in a study of shared clonotypes between healthy human individuals. TCRdb's copy holds only in-frame clones and misses some; the assay was immunoSEQ multiplex PCR. The table shows approximately 320,000 clones, with approximately 79% occurring only once. The sample taken for sequencing was memory CD4+ T cells sorted from blood. As to subset: CD45RA-negative fraction. The receptors were gathered from a man aged 25-45 years in good health.

The chain has TRBV2 and TRBJ1-1, with D hard to call. Germline V gene sequence: CDR1 SNHLY, CDR2 FYNNEI. Trimming took off 7 bases at V and 1 base at J, with 10 bases between the two ends. CDR3 length equals 13 residues. The CDR3 is CASNPEANTEAFF. The CDR3 region has the DNA TGTGCCAGCAACCCAGAAGCGAACACTGAAGCTTTCTTT. Filled out from reference TRBV2 and TRBJ1-1, the complete variable domain reads EPEVTQTPSHQVTQMGQEVILRCVPISNHLYFYWYRQILGQKVEFLVSFYNNEISEKSEIFDDQFSVERPDGSNFTLKIRSTKLEDSAMYFCASNPEANTEAFFGQGTRLTVV.

The chain employs TRBV28 and TRBJ2-7; D is uncertain. The length of the CDR3 is 11 residues. The germline V gene has CDR1 MDHEN and CDR2 SYDVKM. V shed 10 bases and J shed 4 bases, with 11 bases lying between them. The CDR3 loop reads CATAHVYEQYF. CDR3 DNA: TGTGCCACCGCCCATGTGTACGAGCAGTACTTC.

This rearrangement joins TRBV6-4 to TRBJ1-1; no clear D gene. V was pared by 4 bases and J by 3 bases, with 9 bases between. The CDR3 length is 13 residues. CDR1 MRHNA and CDR2 SNTAGT come from the germline V gene. The DNA for the CDR3 is TGTGCCAGCAGTGCAGGACGGTACACTGAAGCTTTCTTT. This gives the protein CASSAGRYTEAFF.

The chain recombines TRBV7-2 with TRBJ2-1; 7 bases fit TRBD1. Germline CDR1 SGHTA, CDR2 FQGNSA. The CDR3 is 14 residues long. V was pared by 4 bases and J by 6 bases, with 6 bases of the junction left unmatched. The CDR3 sequence: CASSSQGLGNEQFF. CDR3 sequence (DNA): TGTGCCAGCAGCTCACAGGGGTTAGGCAATGAGCAGTTCTTC. The full variable domain, rest sourced from reference TRBV7-2 and TRBJ2-1, is GAGVSQSPSNKVTEKGKDVELRCDPISGHTALYWYRQSLGQGLEFLIYFQGNSAPDKSGLPSDRFSAERTGGSVSTLTIQRTQQEDSAVYLCASSSQGLGNEQFFGPGTRLTVL.

This clone appeared a few times. The rearrangement links TRBV21-1 to TRBJ2-2; the listed D gene, TRBD1, was not tested against the DNA. TRBV21-1 is a pseudogene locus. The CDR3 is 18 residues long. The CDR3 region is CASSKDNSPNKCSGELFF. In nucleotides, the CDR3 is TGTGCCAGCAGCAAAGATAACAGTCCGAACAAGTGTTCCGGGGAGCTGTTTTTT.

The J gene is TRBJ1-2, the V gene TRBV27; unclear D gene. V lost 2 bases to trimming and J lost 5 bases, with 9 bases between them. The CDR3 consists of 13 residues. Germline loops: CDR1 MNHEY, CDR2 SMNVEV (reference sequence). The CDR3 spells CASSLRRGYGYTF. The DNA for the CDR3 is TGTGCCAGCAGTTTACGAAGAGGATATGGCTACACCTTC.

The rearrangement joins TRBV2 to TRBJ2-2; 12 nucleotides agree with TRBD2. The CDR3 is 15 residues long. With 6 bases clipped from V and 6 bases from J, the junction kept 5 bases outside the gene matches. CDR1 and CDR2 from the germline V gene are SNHLY and FYNNEI. CDR3 DNA: TGTGCCAGCAGAGAGACTAGCGGGAGTGCCGGGGAGCTGTTTTTT. Its protein is CASRETSGSAGELFF.

The V call is TRBV2, the J call TRBJ2-2; TRBD2 is a possible D gene (5 bases). This CDR3 region has 14 residues. V was cut by 2 bases and J by 7 bases, with 11 bases left in between. Germline-derived CDR1 and CDR2 are SNHLY and FYNNEI. The CDR3 sequence: CASSEQSRDGELFF. CDR3 sequence (DNA): TGTGCCAGCAGTGAACAGTCCCGGGACGGGGAGCTGTTTTTT.

This clone came up many times. This rearrangement joins TRBV7-8 to TRBJ2-3; maybe TRBD2 (6 bases). Per the germline V gene, CDR1 is SGHVS and CDR2 is FQNEAQ. V lost 5 bases to trimming and J lost 1 base, with 13 bases between them. The CDR3 is made up of 15 amino acids. CDR3 sequence reads: CASSPTSSRTDTQYF. CDR3 DNA sequence: TGTGCCAGCAGCCCCACTAGCTCCCGCACAGATACGCAGTATTTT.

The chain is built from TRBV7-8 and TRBJ1-4; D not resolved. V was cut by 5 bases and J by 7 bases, with 17 bases left in between. Germline CDR1 and CDR2: SGHVS and FQNEAQ. This CDR3 is built from 15 residues. CDR3 loop: CASSHGSTVREKLFF. The DNA for the CDR3 is TGTGCCAGCAGCCACGGGTCTACAGTTCGTGAAAAACTGTTTTTT.

V usage is TRBV4-3 and J usage is TRBJ1-4; TRBD1 matches 9 bases. V lost 1 base to trimming and J lost 8 bases; unmatched junction nucleotides: 5. Germline values: CDR1 LGHNA, CDR2 YSLEER. There are 15 residues in the CDR3. The CDR3 protein is CASSQGGQGREKLFF. CDR3 coding DNA: TGCGCCAGCAGCCAAGGGGGACAGGGCAGGGAAAAACTGTTTTTT.

In its sample, this clone was seen once. The chain is built from TRBV14 and TRBJ1-3; D is possibly TRBD1 (6 bases). The CDR3 is made up of 14 amino acids. Trimming shortened V by 1 base and J by 5 bases, and 9 bases separated the two germline ends. Germline loops: CDR1 SGHDN, CDR2 FVKESK. The chain's CDR3 is CASSQVGGRNTIYF. The CDR3 DNA sequence: TGTGCCAGCAGCCAAGTCGGGGGCCGAAACACCATATATTTT.

This rearrangement joins TRBV5-1 to TRBJ2-2; D unresolved. This CDR3 is 13 amino acids long. The germline V gene has CDR1 SGHRS and CDR2 YFSETQ. Trimming removed 4 bases from V and 7 bases from J, with 11 bases in between. The CDR3: CASSLTRIGELFF. The CDR3 nucleotides read TGCGCCAGCAGCCTTACAAGAATCGGGGAGCTGTTTTTT.

V usage is TRBV15 and J usage is TRBJ1-4; the match to TRBD1 covers 9 bases. Germline V gene data show CDR1 as LNHNV and CDR2 as YYDKDF (reference sequence). The ends lost 5 bases at V and 8 bases at J; junction bases unmatched: 9. The CDR3 consists of 15 residues. The CDR3 nucleotides read TGTGCCACCAGCTCAACGGGACAGGGAAGGGAAAAACTGTTTTTT. Its protein is CATSSTGQGREKLFF.

The rearrangement joins TRBV27 to TRBJ1-5, with D perhaps TRBD1 (6 bases). This CDR3 is built from 15 residues. CDR1 MNHEY and CDR2 SMNVEV come from the germline V gene (reference sequence). Trimming shortened V by 1 base and J by 4 bases, and 11 bases separated the two germline ends. CDR3 in amino acids: CASSLFGTRNQPQHF. CDR3 nucleotides: TGTGCCAGCAGTTTATTCGGGACACGAAATCAGCCCCAGCATTTT.

Note on this clone: A far larger clone is off by one base, so a read error is likely. The rearrangement uses TRBV6-1 and TRBJ2-3; D may be TRBD1 (5 bases). Germline values: CDR1 MNHNS, CDR2 SASEGT. The CDR3 has 17 amino acids. CDR3 in amino acids: CASSEGVQTGRTGTQYF. The CDR3 DNA is TGTGCCAGCAGTGAAGGGGTACAAACCGGGCGCACAGGTACGCAGTATTTT.

The chain carries TRBV25-1 and TRBJ2-5; the D gene could be TRBD1 or TRBD2 (6 bases each). Per germline, CDR1 MGHDK and CDR2 SYGVNS. The CDR3 has 16 amino acids. With 7 bases removed from V and 5 bases from J, the gap between germline ends came to 23 bases. Written as DNA, the CDR3 is TGTGCCAGCACCCTCGGAGGGGGTAGTCTGGGGGAGACCCAGTACTTC. Protein product: CASTLGGGSLGETQYF.

The chain joins TRBV11-3 to TRBJ2-3; no clear D. Germline CDR1 reads SGHNT; CDR2 reads YENEEA. The V and J ends lost 0 bases and 6 bases respectively, with 4 bases between them. The CDR3 runs to 12 residues. The CDR3 DNA is TGTGCCAGCAGCTTAGATGAGGATACGCAGTATTTT. Translating gives CASSLDEDTQYF.

The V call is TRBV5-4, the J call TRBJ2-3, with D perhaps given as TRBD1 or TRBD2 (5 bases each). Germline assignment: CDR1 SGHNT and CDR2 YYREEE (reference sequence). The CDR3 sequence is 14 residues long. The V gene lost 4 bases and the J gene lost 5 bases, with 14 bases spanning the gap. CDR3: CASSPTGDEDTQYF. CDR3 in DNA: TGTGCCAGCAGCCCCACCGGGGACGAAGATACGCAGTATTTT.